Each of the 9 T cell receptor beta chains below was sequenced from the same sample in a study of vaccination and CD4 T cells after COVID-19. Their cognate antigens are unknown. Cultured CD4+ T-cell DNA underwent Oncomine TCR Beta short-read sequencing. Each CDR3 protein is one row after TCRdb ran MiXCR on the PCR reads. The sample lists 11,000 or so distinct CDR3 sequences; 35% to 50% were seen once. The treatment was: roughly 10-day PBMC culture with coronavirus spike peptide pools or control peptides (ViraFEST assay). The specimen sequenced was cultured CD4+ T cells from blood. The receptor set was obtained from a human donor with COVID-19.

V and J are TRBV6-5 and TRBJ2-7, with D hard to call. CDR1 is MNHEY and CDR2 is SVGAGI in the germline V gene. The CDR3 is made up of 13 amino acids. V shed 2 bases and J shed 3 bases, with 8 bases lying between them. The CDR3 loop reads CASSYGENYEQYF. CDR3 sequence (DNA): TGTGCCAGCAGTTACGGTGAAAACTACGAGCAGTACTTC.

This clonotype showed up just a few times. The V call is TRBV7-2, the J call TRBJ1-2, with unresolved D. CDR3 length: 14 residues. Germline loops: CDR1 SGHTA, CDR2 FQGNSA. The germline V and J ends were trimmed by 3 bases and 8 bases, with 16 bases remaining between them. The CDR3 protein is CASSFSPDLVGYTF. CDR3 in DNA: TGTGCCAGCAGCTTCTCCCCCGATCTCGTCGGCTACACCTTC.

CDR3 region: CSAPSRGGLADTQYF. CDR3 coding DNA: TGCAGTGCTCCCAGTCGGGGGGGGCTCGCAGATACGCAGTATTTT. The V and J genes are TRBV20-1 and TRBJ2-3; 8 bases map to TRBD2. Germline-derived CDR1 and CDR2 are DFQATT and SNEGSKA (reference sequence). J gave up 4 bases and V 5 bases, and 11 bases lay outside the gene matches. The CDR3 extends over 15 amino acids.

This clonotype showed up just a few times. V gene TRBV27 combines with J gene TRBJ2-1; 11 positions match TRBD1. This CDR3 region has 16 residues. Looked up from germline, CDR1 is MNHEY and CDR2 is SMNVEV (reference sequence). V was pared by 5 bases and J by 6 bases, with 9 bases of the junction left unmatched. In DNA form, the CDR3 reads TGTGCCAGCAGTCTACGGACAGGGGGCCCGGGCAATGAGCAGTTCTTC. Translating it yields CASSLRTGGPGNEQFF.

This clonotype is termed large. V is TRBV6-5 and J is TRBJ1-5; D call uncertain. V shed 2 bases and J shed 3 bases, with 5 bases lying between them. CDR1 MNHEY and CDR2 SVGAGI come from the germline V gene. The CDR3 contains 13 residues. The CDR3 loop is CASSYGDNQPQHF. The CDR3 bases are TGTGCCAGCAGTTACGGGGACAATCAGCCCCAGCATTTT.

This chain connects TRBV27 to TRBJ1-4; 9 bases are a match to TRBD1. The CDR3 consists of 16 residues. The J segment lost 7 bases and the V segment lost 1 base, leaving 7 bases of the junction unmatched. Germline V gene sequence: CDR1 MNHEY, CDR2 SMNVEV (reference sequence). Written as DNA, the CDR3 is TGTGCCAGCAGTTTATTTGGCGTACAGGGGGCTGAAAAACTGTTTTTT. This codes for CASSLFGVQGAEKLFF.

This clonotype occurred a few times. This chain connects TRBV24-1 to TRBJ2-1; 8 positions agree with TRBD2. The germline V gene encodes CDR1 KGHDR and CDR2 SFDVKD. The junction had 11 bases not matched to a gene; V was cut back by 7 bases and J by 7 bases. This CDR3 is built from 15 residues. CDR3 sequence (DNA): TGTGCCACCAGCGAGTCCGGGGGGGTAGGGAATGAGCAGTTCTTC. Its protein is CATSESGGVGNEQFF.

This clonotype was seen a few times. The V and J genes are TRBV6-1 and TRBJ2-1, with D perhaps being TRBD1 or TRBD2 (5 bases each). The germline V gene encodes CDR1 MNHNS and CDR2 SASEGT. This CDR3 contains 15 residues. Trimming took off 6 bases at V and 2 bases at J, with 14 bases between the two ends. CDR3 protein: CASRAPGTAYNEQFF. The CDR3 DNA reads TGTGCCAGCAGGGCACCCGGGACCGCCTACAATGAGCAGTTCTTC.

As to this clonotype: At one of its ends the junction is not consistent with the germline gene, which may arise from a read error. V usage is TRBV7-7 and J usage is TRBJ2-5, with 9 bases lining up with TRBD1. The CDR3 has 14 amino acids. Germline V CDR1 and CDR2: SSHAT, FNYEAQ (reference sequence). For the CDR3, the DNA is TGTGCTAGCAGCTCGGACAGGGGCGGAGAGACCCAGTACTTC. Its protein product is CASSSDRGGETQYF.